The present entry profiles one T cell receptor beta chain with its context. This entry comes from a study of beta chain features in type 1 diabetes. The whole isolated RNA underwent reverse transcription, so sequencing captured expressed TCRB transcripts. This table comes from immunoSEQ multiplex PCR, and its TCRdb copy is limited to in-frame clones, with some not included. The repertoire holds about 370,000 clones, with over 13% as singletons. From germline, CDR1 is SQVTM and CDR2 ANQGSEA. J lost 7 bases, V lost 4 bases, and 3 bases had no gene match. There are 11 residues in the CDR3. The specimen sequenced was naive CD4+ T cells from blood. The V call is TRBV29-1, the J call TRBJ1-2; 7 bases are shared with TRBD1. This clonotype was obtained from a woman aged 18-30 years in good health. CDR3 DNA sequence: TGCAGCGTTGGCACAGGGGTTGGCTACACCTTC. Translation gives CSVGTGVGYTF.